This T cell receptor beta chain came from a study of T-cell memory formation after mild COVID-19. TCRdb re-derived calls from the 5' RACE reads in MiXCR, one entry per CDR3 protein. The table records around 300,000 distinct CDR3 sequences, 13% to 15% of them present only once. Of note for this clonotype: No antigen is known for it.

Germline V lookup: CDR1 DFQATT, CDR2 SNEGSKA (reference sequence). V shed 0 bases and J shed 0 bases, with 6 bases lying between them. CDR3 length: 14 residues. Whole-study results and caveats: Second-wave clones that peaked on day 37 lacked confirmed SARS-CoV-2 specificity. Day 15 to 85 contractors were CD4/CD8 balanced; later expanders leaned CD4+.

The V gene is TRBV20-1, the J gene TRBJ1-5; D is uncertain. Sequencing was performed on PBMCs or a T cell subset sorted from them (not recorded which). The sequence derives from a man younger than 35 who had mild COVID-19 (a few samples of this study predate the infection). Cell type and time point are not known. The chain's CDR3 is CSARDPNSNQPQHF. As DNA, the CDR3 is TGCAGTGCTAGAGATCCGAATAGCAATCAGCCCCAGCATTTT.